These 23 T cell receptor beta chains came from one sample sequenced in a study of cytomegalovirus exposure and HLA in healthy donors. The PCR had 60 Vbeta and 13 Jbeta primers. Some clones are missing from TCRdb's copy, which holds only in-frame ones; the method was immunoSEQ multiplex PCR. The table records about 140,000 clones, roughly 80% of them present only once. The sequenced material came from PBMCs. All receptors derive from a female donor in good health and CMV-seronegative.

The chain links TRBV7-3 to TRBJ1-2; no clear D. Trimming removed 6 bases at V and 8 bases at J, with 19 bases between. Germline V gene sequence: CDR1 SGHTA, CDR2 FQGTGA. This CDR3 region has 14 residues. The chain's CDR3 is CASRDLGSGGGYTF. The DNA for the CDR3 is TGTGCCAGCAGGGACCTAGGATCTGGCGGGGGCTACACCTTC.

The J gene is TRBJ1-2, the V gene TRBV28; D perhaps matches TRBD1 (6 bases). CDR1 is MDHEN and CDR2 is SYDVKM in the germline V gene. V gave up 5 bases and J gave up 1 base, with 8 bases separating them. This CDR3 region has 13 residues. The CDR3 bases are TGTGCCAGCAGTCCGGACAGTAACTATGGCTACACCTTC. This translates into CASSPDSNYGYTF.

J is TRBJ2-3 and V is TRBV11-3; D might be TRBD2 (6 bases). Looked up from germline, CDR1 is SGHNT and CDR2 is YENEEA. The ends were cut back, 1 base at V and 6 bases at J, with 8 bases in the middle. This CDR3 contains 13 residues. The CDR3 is CASSLGSGDTQYF. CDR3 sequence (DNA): TGTGCCAGCAGCTTAGGCAGCGGGGATACGCAGTATTTT.

CDR3 nucleotides: TGTGCCAGCAGTGAATCGCGGGGAGTACTCTACGAGCAGTACTTC. This encodes CASSESRGVLYEQYF. The chain uses TRBV25-1 and TRBJ2-7; perhaps TRBD2 as D (6 bases). The germline V gene encodes CDR1 MGHDK and CDR2 SYGVNS. V was clipped by 1 base and J by 3 bases, with 13 bases between them. The CDR3 contains 15 residues.

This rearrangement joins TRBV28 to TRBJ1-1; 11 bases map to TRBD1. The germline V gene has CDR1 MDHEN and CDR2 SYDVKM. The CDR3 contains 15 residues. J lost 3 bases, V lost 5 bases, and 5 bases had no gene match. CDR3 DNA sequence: TGTGCCAGCAGTGGACAGGGGGCAGGGGACACTGAAGCTTTCTTT. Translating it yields CASSGQGAGDTEAFF.

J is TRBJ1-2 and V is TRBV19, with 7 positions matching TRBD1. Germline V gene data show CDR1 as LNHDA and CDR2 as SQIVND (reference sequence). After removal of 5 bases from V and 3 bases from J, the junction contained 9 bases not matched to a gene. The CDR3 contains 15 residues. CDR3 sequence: CASSPPTDRDYGYTF. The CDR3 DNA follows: TGTGCCAGTAGTCCCCCAACAGACAGGGACTATGGCTACACCTTC.

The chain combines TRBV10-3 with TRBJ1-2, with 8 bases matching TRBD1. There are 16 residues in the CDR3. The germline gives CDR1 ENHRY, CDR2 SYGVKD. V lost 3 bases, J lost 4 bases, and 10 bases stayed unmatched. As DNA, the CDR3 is TGTGCCATCAGTGATTGGGAGACAGGGGTTCCCTATGGCTACACCTTC. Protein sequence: CAISDWETGVPYGYTF.

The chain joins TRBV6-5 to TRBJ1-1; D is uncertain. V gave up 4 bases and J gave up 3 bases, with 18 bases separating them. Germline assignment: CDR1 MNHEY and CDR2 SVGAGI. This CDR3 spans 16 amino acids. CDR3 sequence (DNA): TGTGCCAGCAGTTTGAGCGGCACAGCGGTGGACACTGAAGCTTTCTTT. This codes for CASSLSGTAVDTEAFF.

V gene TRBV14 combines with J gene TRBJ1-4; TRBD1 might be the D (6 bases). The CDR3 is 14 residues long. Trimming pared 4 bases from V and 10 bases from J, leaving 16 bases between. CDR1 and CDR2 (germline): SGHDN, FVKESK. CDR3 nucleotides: TGTGCCAGCAGCCTTGGGGGGGGCGCGGCAAAACTGTTTTTT. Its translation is CASSLGGGAAKLFF.

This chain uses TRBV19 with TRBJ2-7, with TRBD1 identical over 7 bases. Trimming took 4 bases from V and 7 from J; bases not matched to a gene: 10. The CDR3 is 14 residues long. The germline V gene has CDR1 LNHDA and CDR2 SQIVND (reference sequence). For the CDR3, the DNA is TGTGCCAGTAGTACATTATTGGGACAGTTGGAGCAGTACTTC. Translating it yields CASSTLLGQLEQYF.

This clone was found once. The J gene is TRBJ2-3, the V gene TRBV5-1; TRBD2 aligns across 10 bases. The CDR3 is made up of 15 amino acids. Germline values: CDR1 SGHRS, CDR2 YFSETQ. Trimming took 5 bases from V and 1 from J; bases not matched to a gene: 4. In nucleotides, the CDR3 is TGCGCCAGCAGTTTGCTAGCGGGAGGCACAGATACGCAGTATTTT. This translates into CASSLLAGGTDTQYF.

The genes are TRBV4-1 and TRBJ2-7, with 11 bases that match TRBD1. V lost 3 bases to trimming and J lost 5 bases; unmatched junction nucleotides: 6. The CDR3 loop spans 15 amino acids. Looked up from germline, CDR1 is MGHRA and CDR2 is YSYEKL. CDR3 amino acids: CASSHSGQGAHEQYF. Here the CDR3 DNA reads TGCGCCAGCAGCCATTCCGGACAGGGGGCGCACGAGCAGTACTTC.

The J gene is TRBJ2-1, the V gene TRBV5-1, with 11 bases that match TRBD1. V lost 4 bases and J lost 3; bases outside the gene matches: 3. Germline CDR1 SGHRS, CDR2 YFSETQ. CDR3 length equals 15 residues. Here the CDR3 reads CASSGGTGGYNEQFF. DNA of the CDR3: TGCGCCAGCAGCGGCGGGACAGGGGGCTACAATGAGCAGTTCTTC.

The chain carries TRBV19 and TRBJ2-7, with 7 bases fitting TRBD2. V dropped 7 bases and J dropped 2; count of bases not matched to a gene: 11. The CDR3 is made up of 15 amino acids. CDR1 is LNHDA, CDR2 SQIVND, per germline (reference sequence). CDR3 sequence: CASTVGLADTYEQYF. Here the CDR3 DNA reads TGTGCCAGTACCGTAGGCCTAGCGGACACCTACGAGCAGTACTTC.

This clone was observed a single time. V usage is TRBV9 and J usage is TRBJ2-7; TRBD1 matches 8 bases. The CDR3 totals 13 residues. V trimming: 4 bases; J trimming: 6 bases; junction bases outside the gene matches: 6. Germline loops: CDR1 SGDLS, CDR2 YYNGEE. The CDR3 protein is CASSIGQGGEQYF. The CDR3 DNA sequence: TGTGCCAGCAGCATAGGACAGGGAGGCGAGCAGTACTTC.

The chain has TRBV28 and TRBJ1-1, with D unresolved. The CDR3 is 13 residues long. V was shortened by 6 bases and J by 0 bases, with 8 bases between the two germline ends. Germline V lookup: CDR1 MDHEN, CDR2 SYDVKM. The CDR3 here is CASSSTVNTEAFF. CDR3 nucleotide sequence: TGTGCCAGCAGCTCAACGGTGAACACTGAAGCTTTCTTT.

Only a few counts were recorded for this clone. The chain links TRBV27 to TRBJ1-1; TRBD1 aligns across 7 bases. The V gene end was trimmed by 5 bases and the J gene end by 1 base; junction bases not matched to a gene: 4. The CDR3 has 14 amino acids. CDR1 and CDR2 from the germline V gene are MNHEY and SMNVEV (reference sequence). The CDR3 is CASSARDRNTEAFF. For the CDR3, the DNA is TGTGCCAGCAGTGCCCGGGACAGGAACACTGAAGCTTTCTTT.

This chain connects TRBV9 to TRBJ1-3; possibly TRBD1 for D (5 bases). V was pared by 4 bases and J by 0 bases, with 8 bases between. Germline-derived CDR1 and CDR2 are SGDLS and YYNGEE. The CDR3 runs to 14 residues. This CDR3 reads CASSPDSSGNTIYF. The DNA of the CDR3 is TGTGCCAGCAGCCCTGACAGCTCTGGAAACACCATATATTTT.

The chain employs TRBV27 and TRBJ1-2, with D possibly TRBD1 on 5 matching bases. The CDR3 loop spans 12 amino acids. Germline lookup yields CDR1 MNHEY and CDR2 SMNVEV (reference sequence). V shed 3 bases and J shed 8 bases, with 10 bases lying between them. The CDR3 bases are TGTGCCAGCAGTTTGGGGGGAGAGGGCTACACCTTC. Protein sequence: CASSLGGEGYTF.

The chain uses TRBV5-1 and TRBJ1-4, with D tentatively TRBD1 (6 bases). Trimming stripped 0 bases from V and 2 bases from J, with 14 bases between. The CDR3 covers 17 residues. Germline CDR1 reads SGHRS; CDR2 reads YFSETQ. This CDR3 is CASSLDPGALTNEKLFF. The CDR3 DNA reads TGCGCCAGCAGCTTGGACCCAGGGGCGCTCACTAATGAAAAACTGTTTTTT.

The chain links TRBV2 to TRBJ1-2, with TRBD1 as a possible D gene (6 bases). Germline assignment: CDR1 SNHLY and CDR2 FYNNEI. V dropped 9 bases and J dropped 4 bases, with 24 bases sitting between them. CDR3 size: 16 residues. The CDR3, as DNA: TGTGCCAGTCGAACCCAATACAGGGAAGTTCTCTATGGCTACACCTTC. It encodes CASRTQYREVLYGYTF.

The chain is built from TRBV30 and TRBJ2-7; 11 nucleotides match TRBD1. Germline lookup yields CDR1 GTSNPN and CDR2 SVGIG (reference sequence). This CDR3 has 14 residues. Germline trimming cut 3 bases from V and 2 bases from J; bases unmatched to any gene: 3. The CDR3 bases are TGTGCCTGGAGGGGGACAGGGGGTACCTACGAGCAGTACTTC. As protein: CAWRGTGGTYEQYF.

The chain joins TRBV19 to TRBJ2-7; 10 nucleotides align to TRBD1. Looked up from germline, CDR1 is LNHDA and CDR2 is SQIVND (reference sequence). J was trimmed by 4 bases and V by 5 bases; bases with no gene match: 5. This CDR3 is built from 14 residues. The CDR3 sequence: CASSPLDRGYEQYF. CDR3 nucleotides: TGTGCCAGTAGTCCTTTGGACAGGGGGTACGAGCAGTACTTC.